A single sample gave rise to the 2 T cell receptor beta chains below, sequenced in a study of CXCR3-negative and CXCR3-positive naive CD8 T cells. Study-level points and caveats: Greater hydrophobicity was found in TRB CDR3s of CXCR3-positive naive cells than of CXCR3-negative naive cells.

Their antigen targets remain unknown. TRB cDNA was prepared as libraries by UMI-labeled 5' RACE. Following a re-call of the 5' RACE reads, TCRdb has one entry per CDR3 protein and lacks DNA. The repertoire shows about 53,000 distinct CDR3 sequences; the top ten hold about 0.61%. Sequenced material: naive CXCR3+ CD8+ T cells from blood. Subset indicated: CD45RO-CCR7+CD27+CD95- naive CD8+ T cells expressing CXCR3 (TNR3+). Every receptor here comes from a human donor in good health. Some clones in this sample may be carry-over from other donors' samples.

This chain links TRBV29-1 with TRBJ1-3. CDR3 size: 13 residues. Germline V gene data show CDR1 as SQVTM and CDR2 as ANQGSEA. The CDR3 sequence is CSAISWEGNTIYF.

The rearrangement joins TRBV19 to TRBJ2-3; TCRdb proposes TRBD1, but this gene call is untestable without DNA. The CDR3 has 13 residues. CDR1 LNHDA and CDR2 SQIVND come from the germline V gene (reference sequence). CDR3 amino acids: CASRQGSTDTQYF.